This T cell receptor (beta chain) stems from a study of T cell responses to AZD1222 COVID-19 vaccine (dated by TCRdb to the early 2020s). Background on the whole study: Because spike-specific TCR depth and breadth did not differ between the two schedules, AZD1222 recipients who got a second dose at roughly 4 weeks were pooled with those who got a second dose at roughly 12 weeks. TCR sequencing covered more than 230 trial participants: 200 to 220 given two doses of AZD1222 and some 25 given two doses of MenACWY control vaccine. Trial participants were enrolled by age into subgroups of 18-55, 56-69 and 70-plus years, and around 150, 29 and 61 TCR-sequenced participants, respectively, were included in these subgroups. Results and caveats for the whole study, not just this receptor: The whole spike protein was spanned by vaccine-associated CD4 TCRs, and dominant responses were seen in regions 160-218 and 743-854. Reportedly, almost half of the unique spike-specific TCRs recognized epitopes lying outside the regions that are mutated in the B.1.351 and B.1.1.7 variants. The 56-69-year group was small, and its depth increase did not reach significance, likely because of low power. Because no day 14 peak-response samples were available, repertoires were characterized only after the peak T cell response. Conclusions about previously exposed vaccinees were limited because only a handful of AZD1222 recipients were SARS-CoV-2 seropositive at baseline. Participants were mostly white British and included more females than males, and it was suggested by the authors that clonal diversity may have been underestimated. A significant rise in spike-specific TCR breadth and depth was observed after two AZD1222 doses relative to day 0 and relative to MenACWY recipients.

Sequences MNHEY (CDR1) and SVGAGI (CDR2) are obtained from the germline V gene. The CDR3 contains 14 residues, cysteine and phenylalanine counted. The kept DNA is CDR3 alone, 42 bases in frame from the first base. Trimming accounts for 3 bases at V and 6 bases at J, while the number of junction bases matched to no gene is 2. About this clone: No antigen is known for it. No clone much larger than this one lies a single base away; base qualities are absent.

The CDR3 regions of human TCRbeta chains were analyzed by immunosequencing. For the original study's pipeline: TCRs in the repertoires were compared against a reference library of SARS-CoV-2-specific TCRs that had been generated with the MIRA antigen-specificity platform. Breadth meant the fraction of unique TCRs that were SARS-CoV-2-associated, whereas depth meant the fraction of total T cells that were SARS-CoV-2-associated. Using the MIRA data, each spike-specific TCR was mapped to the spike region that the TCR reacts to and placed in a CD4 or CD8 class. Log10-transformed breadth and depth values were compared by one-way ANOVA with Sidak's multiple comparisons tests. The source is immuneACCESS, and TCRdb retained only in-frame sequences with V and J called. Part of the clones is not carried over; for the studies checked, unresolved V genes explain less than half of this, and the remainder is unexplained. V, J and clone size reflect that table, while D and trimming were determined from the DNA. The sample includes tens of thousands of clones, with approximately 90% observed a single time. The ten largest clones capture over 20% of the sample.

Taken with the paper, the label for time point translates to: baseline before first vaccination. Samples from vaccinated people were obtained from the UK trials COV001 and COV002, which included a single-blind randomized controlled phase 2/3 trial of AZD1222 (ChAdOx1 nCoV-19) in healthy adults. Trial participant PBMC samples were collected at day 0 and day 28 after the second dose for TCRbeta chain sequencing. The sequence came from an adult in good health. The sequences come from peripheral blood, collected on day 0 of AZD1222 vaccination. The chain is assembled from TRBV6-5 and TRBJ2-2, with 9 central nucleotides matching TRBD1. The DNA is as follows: TGTGCCAGCAGTTATAGGACAGGGGCCGGGGAGCTGTTTTTT. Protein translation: CASSYRTGAGELFF.